This paragraph covers one T cell receptor (beta chain) sequence. The target antigen is unknown. The CDR3 totals 12 residues. The germline gives CDR1 KGHSH, CDR2 LQKENI. This specimen belongs to a study of monozygotic twins with inflammatory bowel disease. Study-level findings and limits: Inverse Simpson values showed less TCRbeta diversity in IBD patients than in their healthy co-twins.

Every TCR library drew on approximately 3.5 ug of total RNA. The authors made each sample's cDNA in eight separate reactions. TCRdb re-called the 5' RACE reads and gives one entry per CDR3 protein, without DNA. The repertoire shows about 160,000 distinct CDR3 sequences; the top ten hold under 3.5%. This sequence was found in a human donor with ulcerative colitis or Crohn's disease, or a healthy co-twin of an affected twin (not recorded which). The sample comprised blood. V and J are TRBV18 and TRBJ2-1; TCRdb designates TRBD1, a call that cannot be tested without DNA. CDR3 sequence reads: CASSERDTERFF.